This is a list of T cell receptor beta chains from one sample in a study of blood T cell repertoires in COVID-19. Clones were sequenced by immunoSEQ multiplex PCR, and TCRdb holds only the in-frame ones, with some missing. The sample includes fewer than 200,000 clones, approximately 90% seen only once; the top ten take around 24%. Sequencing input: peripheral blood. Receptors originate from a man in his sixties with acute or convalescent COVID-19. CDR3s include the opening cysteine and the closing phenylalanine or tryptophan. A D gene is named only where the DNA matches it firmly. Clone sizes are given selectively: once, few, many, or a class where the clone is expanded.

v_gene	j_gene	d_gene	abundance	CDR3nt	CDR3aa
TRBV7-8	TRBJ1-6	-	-	TGTGCCAGCAGCTTACCGGCCTCGGGATCACCCCTCCACTTT	CASSLPASGSPLHF
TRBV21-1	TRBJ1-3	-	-	TGTGCCAGCAGCAAAGTAAGGGGTCGGCGGTTGAGCTCTGGAAACACCATATATTTT	CASSKVRGRRLSSGNTIYF
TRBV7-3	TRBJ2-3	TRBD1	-	TGTGCCAGCAGCGCGACAGGGGCTAGCACAGATACGCAGTATTTT	CASSATGASTDTQYF
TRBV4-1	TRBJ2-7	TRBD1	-	TGCGCCAGCAGCCAAGATGACGGGACAGGCTCCTACGAGCAGTACTTC	CASSQDDGTGSYEQYF
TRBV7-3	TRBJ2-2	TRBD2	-	TGTGCCAGCAGCAGCGGGAGGGAGAACACCGGGGAGCTGTTTTTT	CASSSGRENTGELFF
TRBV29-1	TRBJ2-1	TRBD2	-	TGCAGCGTTCCGAATAGCGGGAGCTGGGGCGATGAGCAGTTCTTC	CSVPNSGSWGDEQFF
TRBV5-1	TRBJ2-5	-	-	TGCGCCAGCAGCTTGGTCCCTATGTACCAAGAGACCCAGTACTTC	CASSLVPMYQETQYF
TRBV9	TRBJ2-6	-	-	TGTGCCAGCAGCGTAGTTTCAGGGTTCCCTGGGGCCAACGTCCTGACTTTC	CASSVVSGFPGANVLTF
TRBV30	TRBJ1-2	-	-	TGTGCCTGGAGTGTATTTTCGGGCTATGGCTACACCTTC	CAWSVFSGYGYTF
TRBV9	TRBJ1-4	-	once	TGTGCCAGCAGCCCCTGGGAGGGTGAAAAACTGTTTTTT	CASSPWEGEKLFF
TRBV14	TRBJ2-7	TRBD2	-	TGTGCCAGCAGCCGGACTAGCGGATCCTACGAGCAGTACTTC	CASSRTSGSYEQYF
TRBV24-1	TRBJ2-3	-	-	TGTGCCACCAGTGATTTTCGGGGGACGGATACGCAGTATTTT	CATSDFRGTDTQYF
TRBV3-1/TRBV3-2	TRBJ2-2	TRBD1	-	TGTGCCAGCAGCTACAGGGGGCTTAACACCGGGGAGCTGTTTTTT	CASSYRGLNTGELFF
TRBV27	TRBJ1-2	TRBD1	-	TGTGCCAGCACCCCAGGGGGAGCCGACTATGGCTACACCTTC	CASTPGGADYGYTF
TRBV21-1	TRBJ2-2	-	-	TGTGCCAGCAGCAAAGGACAGCCCAACACCGGGGAGCTGTTTTTT	CASSKGQPNTGELFF
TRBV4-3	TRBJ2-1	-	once	TGCGCCAGCAGCCAAAGACTAGCCTACAATGAGCAGTTCTTC	CASSQRLAYNEQFF
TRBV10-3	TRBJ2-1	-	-	TGTGCCATCAGTGGGAGGCCTGGCGATGAGCAGTTCTTC	CAISGRPGDEQFF
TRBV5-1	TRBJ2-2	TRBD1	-	TGCGCCGGCAGGACAGGGACCAACACCGGGGAGCTGTTTTTT	CAGRTGTNTGELFF
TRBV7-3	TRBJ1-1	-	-	TGTGCCAGCAGCTTACGGGGGGCGGACACTGAAGCTTTCTTT	CASSLRGADTEAFF
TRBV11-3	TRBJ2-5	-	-	TGTGCCAGCAGCTTAGATCTGGGCGTGACCCAGTACTTC	CASSLDLGVTQYF
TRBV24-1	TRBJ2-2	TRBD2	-	TGTGCCACCAGTGACGGGGGGGCCGACACCGGGGAGCTGTTTTTT	CATSDGGADTGELFF
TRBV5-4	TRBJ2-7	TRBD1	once	TGTGCCAGCAGCTTGGAGGGACAGACAGGGACCGAGCAGTACTTC	CASSLEGQTGTEQYF
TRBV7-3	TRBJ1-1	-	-	TGTGCCAGCAGCTTAGCAGGGGATGGCATGAACACTGAAGCTTTCTTT	CASSLAGDGMNTEAFF
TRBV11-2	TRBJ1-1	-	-	TGTGCCAGCAGCCCGGAGGGCGGGAACATGAACACTGAAGCTTTCTTT	CASSPEGGNMNTEAFF
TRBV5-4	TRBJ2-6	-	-	TGTGCCAGCAGCTTGGCGGGGTTTGGGGCCAACGTCCTGACTTTC	CASSLAGFGANVLTF
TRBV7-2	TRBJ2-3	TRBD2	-	TGTGCCAGCAGCTCCAAACGGGGGGGCATTAGGTCAGATACGCAGTATTTT	CASSSKRGGIRSDTQYF
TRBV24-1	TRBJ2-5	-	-	TGTGCCACCAGTGATTTATATTCTCAGACCCAGTACTTC	CATSDLYSQTQYF
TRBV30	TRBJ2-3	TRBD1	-	TGTGCCTGGCGTAGGACAGGGGGTTCAGATACGCAGTATTTT	CAWRRTGGSDTQYF